One sample yielded the 10 T cell receptor beta chains listed below, sequenced in a study of blood T cell repertoires in COVID-19. Assay: immunoSEQ multiplex PCR; the TCRdb copy retains only in-frame clones and omits some. Of about 240,000 clones detected, about 90% appear once; the ten largest clones hold around 6.5%. Input material: peripheral blood. The origin of the receptors is a man in his sixties with acute or convalescent COVID-19.

The sample holds many counts of this clone. This rearrangement joins TRBV20-1 to TRBJ2-3; D gene unclear. The CDR3 length is 11 residues. Germline lookup yields CDR1 DFQATT and CDR2 SNEGSKA (reference sequence). Between the trimmed V and J ends, which lost 7 bases and 8 bases, there was a span of 13 bases. The CDR3 nucleotides read TGCAGTGGGTCCTCACAGACTACGCAGTATTTT. It translates to CSGSSQTTQYF.

This chain links TRBV28 with TRBJ1-1; TRBD1 matches 7 bases. Germline V CDR1 and CDR2: MDHEN, SYDVKM. V was pared by 5 bases and J by 1 base, with 7 bases of the junction left unmatched. The CDR3 covers 15 residues. The CDR3 region is CASSPSDRANTEAFF. The CDR3 nucleotides read TGTGCCAGCAGTCCGTCCGACAGGGCGAACACTGAAGCTTTCTTT.

This chain uses TRBV7-2 with TRBJ2-7; D perhaps matches TRBD1 (6 bases). V shed 0 bases and J shed 0 bases, with 21 bases lying between them. This CDR3 has 19 residues. Germline loops: CDR1 SGHTA, CDR2 FQGNSA. CDR3 DNA: TGTGCCAGCAGCTTAGCTTTTACTTACGGGACACCGAGCTCCTACGAGCAGTACTTC. This sequence encodes CASSLAFTYGTPSSYEQYF.

J is TRBJ2-7 and V is TRBV5-4; TRBD1 agrees at 9 bases. CDR1 and CDR2 from the germline V gene are SGHNT and YYREEE (reference sequence). The ends lost 4 bases at V and 2 bases at J; junction bases unmatched: 4. The CDR3 contains 14 residues. The DNA for the CDR3 is TGTGCCAGCAGCAGGGACAGGGCAACCTACGAGCAGTACTTC. Residues: CASSRDRATYEQYF.

The V and J genes are TRBV19 and TRBJ1-2, with TRBD1 identical over 8 bases. V was clipped by 10 bases and J by 7 bases; unmatched bases: 11. The CDR3 spans 13 residues. Germline V lookup: CDR1 LNHDA, CDR2 SQIVND (reference sequence). This CDR3 is CATGGRGSFGYTF. The CDR3 coding sequence is TGTGCCACAGGGGGCAGGGGTTCTTTTGGCTACACCTTC.

This clone was counted only a few times. The chain links TRBV5-5 to TRBJ1-1; TRBD1 matches at 7 bases. V dropped 0 bases and J dropped 1; count of bases not matched to a gene: 3. The CDR3 runs to 15 residues. Germline V gene data show CDR1 as SGHKS and CDR2 as YYEKEE (reference sequence). CDR3 nucleotides: TGTGCCAGCAGCTTGGCCCGGGACAGGAACACTGAAGCTTTCTTT. Translating gives CASSLARDRNTEAFF.

The chain links TRBV10-3 to TRBJ1-1; maybe TRBD1 (6 bases). This CDR3 has 12 residues. CDR1 and CDR2 from the germline V gene are ENHRY and SYGVKD. Deletions cut 5 bases from V and 8 bases from J, with 12 bases between. The CDR3 region has the DNA TGTGCCATCAGTCAAACCGGGACAGAAGCTTTCTTT. It encodes CAISQTGTEAFF.

The gene calls are TRBV12-3 or TRBV12-4 and TRBJ2-2; TRBD1 aligns across 7 bases. There are 13 residues in the CDR3. Trimming took 7 bases from V and 5 from J; bases not matched to a gene: 4. The CDR3 DNA reads as TGTGCCAGCAAGGGCAGGGGGACCGGGGAGCTGTTTTTT. It yields the protein CASKGRGTGELFF.

The chain has TRBV5-6 and TRBJ1-2; the D is unclear. This CDR3 region has 13 residues. V was shortened by 0 bases and J by 2 bases, with 5 bases between the two germline ends. From germline, CDR1 is SGHDT and CDR2 YYEEEE. This chain's CDR3 is CASSLGTNYGYTF. The CDR3 DNA sequence: TGTGCCAGCAGCTTGGGCACAAACTATGGCTACACCTTC.

The CDR3 loop reads CASRTSGQGNGELFF. CDR3 sequence (DNA): TGTGCCAGTAGGACTTCGGGACAGGGAAACGGGGAGCTGTTTTTT. V gene TRBV19 combines with J gene TRBJ2-2, with TRBD1 matching over 9 bases. Germline CDR1 reads LNHDA; CDR2 reads SQIVND (reference sequence). Trimming removed 6 bases from V and 7 bases from J; junction bases left unmatched: 9. There are 15 residues in the CDR3.